Listed below are T cell receptor beta chains from one sample, sequenced in a study of early T cells in non-severe SARS-CoV-2 infection. TCRdb re-called the 5' RACE reads through MiXCR, storing one row per CDR3 protein. The sample lists roughly 43,000 distinct CDR3 sequences, 5.4% seen once, with approximately 5.6% in the top ten. The source material was whole blood, sampled at baseline. These receptors came from an adult who was a healthcare worker with PCR-confirmed SARS-CoV-2 infection or an uninfected control (not recorded which). Both conserved end residues are part of each CDR3. A D gene is named only where the DNA matches it firmly.

V gene	D gene	CDR3 length	J gene	CDR3 protein
TRBV27	.	13	TRBJ2-3	CVSSPPVTDTQYF
TRBV20-1	.	15	TRBJ2-3	CSASGGPGRTDTQYF
TRBV5-1	.	14	TRBJ2-1	CASSLETRGNEQFF
TRBV7-2	.	16	TRBJ2-3	CASSLEGFVGTDTQYF
TRBV28	.	16	TRBJ1-6	CASSLPGSSYNSPLHF
TRBV20-1	TRBD1	12	TRBJ1-5	CSATQGNQPQHF
TRBV18	.	13	TRBJ1-5	CASSPRESQPQHF
TRBV20-1	.	15	TRBJ1-2	CSARELTRTNYGYTF
TRBV6-1	TRBD1	16	TRBJ1-5	CASSELPGQGNQPQHF
TRBV3-1	TRBD1	15	TRBJ1-5	CASSQADRDNQPQHF